This T cell receptor beta chain is from a study of T cells in Graves' hyperthyroidism and ophthalmopathy. Study-wide points: Among clonotypes expanded in thyroid above 0.001, most were also found in blood. A 13 V-J model separated ophthalmopathy from stable hyperthyroidism.

Patients with uncontrolled infections, other autoimmune diseases, pregnancy or lactation were excluded. Trimming stripped 1 base from V and 8 bases from J, with 14 bases between. The V gene's germline CDR1 is MGHRA and CDR2 YSYEKL. The CDR3 loop spans 15 amino acids. Amplified regions were TCR beta CDR3 sequences from RNA transcripts. The TCR CDR3 first-round RT-PCR relied on the HTBI primer set. From the multiplex PCR reads, TCRdb called clonotypes with MiXCR, one entry per CDR3 protein. This table has about 660,000 distinct CDR3 sequences, about 45% appearing once. This clonotype has just a few counts. What it recognizes is unknown.

Sequenced: peripheral blood or thyroid tissue (not recorded which). The receptor's source is an adult man with Graves' disease, either hyperthyroidism or ophthalmopathy (not recorded which). This chain joins TRBV4-1 and TRBJ1-4; D may be TRBD1 (5 bases). CDR3 amino acids: CASSQVGIGQEKLFF. DNA for the CDR3: TGCGCCAGCAGCCAAGTCGGGATAGGACAAGAAAAACTGTTTTTT.